The next 13 T cell receptor beta chains were all read from a single sample in a study of CD8 T cells in Susac syndrome. The RNA input was roughly 0.45 to 1 ug, and it was reverse transcribed with random hexamers. Via MiXCR, TCRdb re-called the immunoSEQ multiplex PCR reads, giving one row per CDR3 protein. The sample lists around 180,000 distinct CDR3 sequences, approximately 95% occurring once. Sequenced sample: CD8+ T cells from PBMCs. The receptors originated from a human donor with multiple sclerosis.

V is TRBV4-1 and J is TRBJ1-5; D remains unclear. Germline V gives CDR1 MGHRA, CDR2 YSYEKL. This CDR3 is built from 16 residues. V was pared by 4 bases and J by 4 bases, with 17 bases between. The DNA for the CDR3 is TGCGCCAGCAGCCCCCTCGTTGGTGTGTGGAATCAGCCCCAGCATTTT. It encodes CASSPLVGVWNQPQHF.

This chain connects TRBV4-1 to TRBJ2-1; D might be TRBD2 (6 bases). V lost 2 bases, J lost 7 bases, and 12 bases lay in between. The CDR3 has 14 amino acids. Germline V gives CDR1 MGHRA, CDR2 YSYEKL. CDR3 protein: CASSQTTRTNEQFF. CDR3 nucleotide sequence: TGCGCCAGCAGCCAAACGACTAGAACGAATGAGCAGTTCTTC.

The rearrangement links TRBV7-9 to TRBJ1-2, with 7 positions matching TRBD1. The CDR3 loop spans 15 amino acids. CDR1 is SEHNR and CDR2 is FQNEAQ in the germline V gene (reference sequence). The ends lost 2 bases at V and 6 bases at J; junction bases unmatched: 9. DNA for the CDR3: TGTGCCAGCAGCTTATACTCGGACAGGCTAAATGGCTACACCTTC. Translation gives CASSLYSDRLNGYTF.

The chain has TRBV29-1 and TRBJ2-5, with 11 bases aligning to TRBD2. J gave up 3 bases and V 6 bases, and 12 bases lay outside the gene matches. There are 16 residues in the CDR3. Germline CDR1 and CDR2: SQVTM and ANQGSEA. The CDR3 loop reads CSVRRGRLAGKETQYF. CDR3 DNA: TGCAGCGTCCGCCGGGGGCGACTAGCGGGGAAAGAGACCCAGTACTTC.

This clonotype was picked up one time. The chain links TRBV5-1 to TRBJ1-2; a weak D match, TRBD1 (5 bases). The CDR3 sequence is 14 residues long. V was shortened by 7 bases and J by 3 bases, with 16 bases between the two germline ends. Germline V CDR1 and CDR2: SGHRS, YFSETQ. CDR3 DNA: TGCGCCAGCTCATCACGGGCAGGGTACTATGGCTACACCTTC. This translates into CASSSRAGYYGYTF.

This clonotype was observed a single time. V usage is TRBV24-1 and J usage is TRBJ1-2, with 10 bases matching TRBD1. CDR1 is KGHDR, CDR2 SFDVKD, per germline. J lost 2 bases, V lost 4 bases, and 6 bases had no gene match. This CDR3 comprises 16 residues. The CDR3 sequence is CATSDRDRGNNYGYTF. CDR3 DNA: TGTGCCACCAGTGACCGGGACAGGGGAAACAACTATGGCTACACCTTC.

The genes are TRBV12-3 or TRBV12-4 and TRBJ2-6; D is unclear. The V and J ends lost 7 bases and 2 bases respectively, with 15 bases between them. This CDR3 is 16 amino acids long. DNA of the CDR3: TGTGCCAGCATCGGACCTGGAGTCCCTGGGGCCAACGTCCTGACTTTC. Translated, it gives CASIGPGVPGANVLTF.

The chain recombines TRBV29-1 with TRBJ2-1, with D tentatively TRBD1 or TRBD2 (5 bases each). V dropped 4 bases and J dropped 6 bases, with 13 bases sitting between them. Per germline, CDR1 SQVTM and CDR2 ANQGSEA. The CDR3 is 13 residues long. The chain's CDR3 is CSVGRDAGNEQFF. The CDR3 bases are TGCAGCGTTGGTCGGGACGCCGGCAATGAGCAGTTCTTC.

V gene TRBV27 combines with J gene TRBJ2-1; no clear D. Germline CDR1 MNHEY, CDR2 SMNVEV (reference sequence). V lost 1 base and J 2 bases, leaving 9 bases between the germline ends. The CDR3 is 15 amino acids. The CDR3 DNA sequence: TGTGCCAGCAGTTTATTTCGTGGGACCTACAATGAGCAGTTCTTC. Its protein is CASSLFRGTYNEQFF.

In its sample, this clonotype was seen a few times. The chain combines TRBV12-3 or TRBV12-4 with TRBJ2-3, with D possibly matching TRBD2 (6 bases). The germline V and J ends were trimmed by 4 bases and 4 bases, with 9 bases remaining between them. CDR3 length equals 13 residues. CDR3 in DNA: TGTGCCAGCAGTTCCGGGGGATCAGATACGCAGTATTTT. As protein: CASSSGGSDTQYF.

The chain employs TRBV29-1 and TRBJ2-1, with D tentatively TRBD1 or TRBD2 (6 bases each). CDR1 and CDR2 (germline): SQVTM, ANQGSEA. Trimming took off 7 bases at V and 8 bases at J, with 21 bases between the two ends. This CDR3 is built from 14 residues. The CDR3 loop is CSGVGGTYVYEQFF. CDR3 bases: TGCAGCGGCGTTGGGGGGACATACGTCTATGAGCAGTTCTTC.

V and J are TRBV13 and TRBJ1-2; the D is unclear. The V end lost 5 bases, the J end lost 1 base, and 11 bases lay between the germline ends. The germline V gene encodes CDR1 PRHDT and CDR2 FYEKMQ (reference sequence). The CDR3 totals 14 residues. The CDR3 sequence: CASSTRTGNYGYTF. Written as DNA, the CDR3 is TGTGCCAGCAGCACCCGGACGGGTAACTATGGCTACACCTTC.

The chain employs TRBV7-9 and TRBJ2-1, with D possibly matching TRBD1 (5 bases). V lost 2 bases and J 14 bases, leaving 19 bases between the germline ends. Germline CDR1 is SEHNR and CDR2 is FQNEAQ (reference sequence). This CDR3 comprises 14 residues. Here the CDR3 DNA reads TGTGCCAGCAGCTTACCCCAGGGTGGGATGGATAAGTTCTTC. The encoded protein is CASSLPQGGMDKFF.